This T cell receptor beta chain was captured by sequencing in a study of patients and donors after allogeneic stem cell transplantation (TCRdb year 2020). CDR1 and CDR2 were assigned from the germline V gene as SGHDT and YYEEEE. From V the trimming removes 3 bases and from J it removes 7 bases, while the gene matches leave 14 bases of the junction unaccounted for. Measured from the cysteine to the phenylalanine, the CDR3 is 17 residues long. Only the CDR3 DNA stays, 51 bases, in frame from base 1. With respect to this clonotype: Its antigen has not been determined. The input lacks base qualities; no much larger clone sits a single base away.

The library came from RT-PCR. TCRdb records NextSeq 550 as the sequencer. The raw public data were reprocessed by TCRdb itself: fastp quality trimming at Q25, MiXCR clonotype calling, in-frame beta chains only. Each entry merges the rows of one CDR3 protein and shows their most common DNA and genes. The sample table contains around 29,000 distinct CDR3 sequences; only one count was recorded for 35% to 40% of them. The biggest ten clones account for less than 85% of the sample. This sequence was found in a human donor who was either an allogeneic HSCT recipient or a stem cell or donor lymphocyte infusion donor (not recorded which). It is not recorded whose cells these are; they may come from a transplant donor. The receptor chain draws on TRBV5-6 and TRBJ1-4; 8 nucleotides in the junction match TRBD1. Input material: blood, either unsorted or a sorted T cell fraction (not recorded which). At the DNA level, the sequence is TGTGCCAGCAGCTCCGCGGGATCAGGGGGCGACGGTGAAAAACTGTTTTTT. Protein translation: CASSSAGSGGDGEKLFF.